Sequencing of this T cell receptor (beta chain) was carried out in a study of blood T cell repertoires in COVID-19. For the study at large: The United States, Italy and Spain supplied acute and convalescent COVID-19 samples. In each case, the material was cDNA or gDNA derived from T cells, B-cell-depleted T cells, or PBMCs.

Of note for this clone: The sample contains more than one DNA sequence encoding this CDR3.

In the study's own analysis: Reference gene primer amplification gave estimated nucleated cell counts. TCRdb keeps only in-frame clones here, not all; method: immunoSEQ multiplex PCR. D and trimming come from the DNA, and the V and J calls and clone size come from that table. Of some 100,000 clones in the sample, around 86% were seen once. The CDR3 contains 14 residues. V gave up 4 bases and J gave up 3 bases, with 13 bases separating them. In germline, CDR1 is SNHLY, CDR2 FYNNEI. The clonotype comes from a man aged 45 to 65 with acute or convalescent COVID-19. V and J are TRBV2 and TRBJ2-7, with D possibly TRBD2 on 6 matching bases. Sequencing was carried out using peripheral blood. The CDR3 reads CASSAAGGYYEQYF. CDR3 in DNA: TGTGCCAGCAGTGCAGCAGGAGGGTACTACGAGCAGTACTTC.